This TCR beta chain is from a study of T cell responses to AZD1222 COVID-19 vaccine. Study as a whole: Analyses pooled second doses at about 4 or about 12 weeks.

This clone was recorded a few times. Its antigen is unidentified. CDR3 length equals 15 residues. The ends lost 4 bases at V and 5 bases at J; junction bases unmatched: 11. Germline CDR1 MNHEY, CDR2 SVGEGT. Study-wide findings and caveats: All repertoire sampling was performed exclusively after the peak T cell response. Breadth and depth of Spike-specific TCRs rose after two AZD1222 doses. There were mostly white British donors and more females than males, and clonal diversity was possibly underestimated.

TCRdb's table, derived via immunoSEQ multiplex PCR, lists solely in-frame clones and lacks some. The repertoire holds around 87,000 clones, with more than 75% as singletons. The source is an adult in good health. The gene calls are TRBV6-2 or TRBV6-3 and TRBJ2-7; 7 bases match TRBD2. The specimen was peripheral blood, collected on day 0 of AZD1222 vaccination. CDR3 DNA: TGTGCCAGCAGTTTAGGTCTAGCGGCTTACAACGAGCAGTACTTC. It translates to CASSLGLAAYNEQYF.